The 10 T cell receptor beta chains below were found in one sample sequenced in a study of tumor and adjacent non-tumor tissue in lung cancer. TCRbeta libraries were built with three rounds of nested PCR, modified from ARM-PCR. Each CDR3 protein is one row after TCRdb ran MiXCR on the multiplex PCR reads. The sample shows 70,000 to 90,000 distinct CDR3 sequences, around 85% of them seen only once. This sample's RNA came from whole unsorted tissue. The sequencing input was lung tumor tissue. Every receptor here comes from a woman in her forties or fifties with non-small cell lung cancer.

As concerns this clonotype: The junction departs from the called germline gene at one end, perhaps through a read error. The chain combines TRBV12-3 or TRBV12-4 with TRBJ1-5; D gene ambiguous. The CDR3 spans 15 residues. The CDR3 loop reads CASRLAKINNQPQHF. The CDR3, as DNA: TGTGCAAGCAGGTTGGCCAAAATAAACAATCAGCCCCAGCATTTT.

This clonotype was counted once. The CDR3 does not end in the conserved phenylalanine or tryptophan, so this is likely a read error. The limits of the CDR3 on the DNA are not certain, so only TCRdb's listed CDR3 is given. The chain combines TRBV29-1 with TRBJ1-1; the D call TRBD1 from the table was never checked on the DNA. Looked up from germline, CDR1 is SQVTM and CDR2 is ANQGSEA. The CDR3 has 12 residues if both end residues are counted. CDR3 in amino acids: CSGERGLGEAFL.

To note about this clonotype: The junction differs from germline at one of its ends, possibly a read error. The genes are TRBV11-2 and TRBJ2-7; possibly TRBD1 or TRBD2 for D (5 bases each). CDR1 and CDR2 (germline): SGHAT, FQNNGV. The CDR3 extends over 14 amino acids. The CDR3 DNA reads as TGTGTCAGCAGTTGGGGCCGGGGAAACTACGAGCAGTACTTC. This codes for CVSSWGRGNYEQYF.

Worth noting for this clonotype: Sequence at one end of the junction differs from germline and may be a read error. The chain employs TRBV5-5 and TRBJ1-2; 8 positions agree with TRBD1. The CDR3 has 15 amino acids. Looked up from germline, CDR1 is SGHKS and CDR2 is YYEKEE (reference sequence). The CDR3 sequence: CASSLTGTGNYDYAF. The CDR3, as DNA: TGTGCCAGCAGCTTGACCGGGACAGGAAACTATGACTACGCCTTC. The variable domain in full, completed from reference TRBV5-5 and TRBJ1-2, reads DAGVTQSPTHLIKTRGQQVTLRCSPISGHKSVSWYQQVLGQGPQFIFQYYEKEERGRGNFPDRFSARQFPNYSSELNVNALLLGDSALYLCASSLTGTGNYDYAFGSGTRLTVV.

CDR3 in amino acids: CASSQAGGQETQYF. The CDR3 nucleotides are TGTGCCAGCAGCCAAGCGGGGGGGCAAGAGACCCAGTACTTC. The rearrangement uses TRBV4-2 and TRBJ2-5, with TRBD2 identical over 8 bases. V gave up 1 base and J gave up 2 bases; unmatched junction bases: 0. This CDR3 region has 14 residues. Germline CDR1 reads LGHNA; CDR2 reads YNFKEQ.

Turning to this clonotype: The junction does not match germline at one end; this may be a read error. The chain links TRBV14 to TRBJ2-4; D gene ambiguous. The CDR3 is made up of 15 amino acids. CDR1 SGHDN and CDR2 FVKESK come from the germline V gene. The CDR3 protein is CASGQDLLGKNIQYF. CDR3 bases: TGTGCCAGCGGCCAAGACCTGTTAGGCAAAAACATTCAGTACTTC.

Comment on this clonotype: Its ends do not fully match the called genes, so a read error is possible. The chain recombines TRBV4-1 with TRBJ1-5, with D unresolved. Per germline, CDR1 MGHRA and CDR2 YSYEKL. This CDR3 comprises 14 residues. The DNA of the CDR3 is TGTGCCAGCAGCCAAGGATCTATGAATCAGCCCCAGCATTTT. This translates into CASSQGSMNQPQHF.

The rearrangement joins TRBV12-3 or TRBV12-4 to TRBJ1-1, with D uncertain. V was pared by 5 bases and J by 4 bases, with 11 bases between. This CDR3 has 13 amino acids. The CDR3 DNA follows: TGTGCCAGCAGTGTAGTGACCGCCACTGAAGCTTTCTTT. Residues: CASSVVTATEAFF.

A word on this clonotype: The conserved phenylalanine or tryptophan is not found at the CDR3 terminus, so this likely reflects a read error. No DNA is shown, since the ends of the CDR3 on it are uncertain; the CDR3 is the one TCRdb lists. The gene calls are TRBV6-5 and TRBJ2-2; the table calls TRBD1, which could not be checked here. The CDR3 totals 15 residues, both ends included. Germline V lookup: CDR1 MNHEY, CDR2 SVGAGI. CDR3 loop: CASRPRQGSTGELLI.

With respect to this clonotype: With a much larger clone just one base away, this may be a read error. V usage is TRBV7-9 and J usage is TRBJ2-3, with unresolved D. The CDR3 runs 13 residues. Between the trimmed V and J ends, which lost 1 base and 4 bases, there was a span of 6 bases. The germline gives CDR1 SEHNR, CDR2 FQNEAQ (reference sequence). The DNA for the CDR3 is TGTGCCAGCAGCTTAGGCAGCGCAGATACGCAGTATTTT. This encodes CASSLGSADTQYF.